This is a list of T cell receptor beta chains from one sample in a study of CD8+CD57+ T cells in acquired aplastic anemia. A single record per CDR3 protein comes from TCRdb applying MiXCR to the reads. The sample contains 200,000 to 250,000 distinct CDR3 sequences, about 37% of which appear only once. The sequencing input was sorted CD4+, CD8+, or CD8+CD57+ T cells (not recorded which) from PBMCs. The receptors derive from a human donor in good health, serving as a control. CDR3s leave out the opening cysteine and the closing phenylalanine or tryptophan. Fields, in order: D gene, clone size, J gene, V gene, CDR3 protein. D genes are given only for firm matches. Size tells how often a clone was seen (once, few, many) or the class of an expanded clone, and some rows leave it out.

D gene: NA
clone size: many
J gene: TRBJ1-1
V gene: TRBV19
CDR3 protein: ASSRLSSTEAF

D gene: TRBD2
clone size: NA
J gene: TRBJ2-1
V gene: TRBV19
CDR3 protein: ASSTAGVDEQF

D gene: NA
clone size: many
J gene: TRBJ2-5
V gene: TRBV7-2
CDR3 protein: ASSKRGLAEQETQY

D gene: TRBD2
clone size: many
J gene: TRBJ2-3
V gene: TRBV20-1
CDR3 protein: SARDQTSGALDTQY

D gene: NA
clone size: many
J gene: TRBJ2-7
V gene: TRBV7-2
CDR3 protein: ASSLLGSYEQY

D gene: NA
clone size: few
J gene: TRBJ1-4
V gene: TRBV5-1
CDR3 protein: ASSLAIAQWGIVNEKLF

D gene: NA
clone size: NA
J gene: TRBJ1-2
V gene: TRBV7-2
CDR3 protein: ASRLSGSYGYT

D gene: NA
clone size: NA
J gene: TRBJ1-5
V gene: TRBV5-5
CDR3 protein: ASSSGGGRDQPQH

D gene: TRBD1
clone size: NA
J gene: TRBJ1-2
V gene: TRBV6-5
CDR3 protein: ASSYGETGSGWGYT

D gene: TRBD2
clone size: many
J gene: TRBJ2-5
V gene: TRBV2
CDR3 protein: ASSEGSRGGETQY

D gene: NA
clone size: NA
J gene: TRBJ2-7
V gene: TRBV10-3
CDR3 protein: ALSEKRTYEQY

D gene: TRBD2
clone size: few
J gene: TRBJ2-1
V gene: TRBV29-1
CDR3 protein: SVGGGAREQF

D gene: NA
clone size: many
J gene: TRBJ1-2
V gene: TRBV7-2
CDR3 protein: ASSLETGAYGYT

D gene: TRBD1
clone size: NA
J gene: TRBJ1-5
V gene: TRBV9
CDR3 protein: ASSVAGTGDQPQH

D gene: NA
clone size: many
J gene: TRBJ2-7
V gene: TRBV20-1
CDR3 protein: SASFSVNEQY

D gene: TRBD2
clone size: few
J gene: TRBJ2-1
V gene: TRBV11-2
CDR3 protein: ASSFPPRLAGGSHEQF

D gene: TRBD1
clone size: NA
J gene: TRBJ2-1
V gene: TRBV14
CDR3 protein: ASGHGLLRDRNNEQF

D gene: TRBD1
clone size: many
J gene: TRBJ1-2
V gene: TRBV2
CDR3 protein: ASSGTGGRYGYT

D gene: TRBD2
clone size: many
J gene: TRBJ2-1
V gene: TRBV7-2
CDR3 protein: ASSVTSGGYNEQF

D gene: NA
clone size: NA
J gene: TRBJ2-2
V gene: TRBV12-3/TRBV12-4
CDR3 protein: ASNKDANTGELF

D gene: NA
clone size: NA
J gene: TRBJ1-1
V gene: TRBV2
CDR3 protein: ASSPLPTENTEAF

D gene: NA
clone size: NA
J gene: TRBJ2-1
V gene: TRBV2
CDR3 protein: ASLAADLYNEQF

D gene: TRBD1
clone size: NA
J gene: TRBJ1-5
V gene: TRBV30
CDR3 protein: AWSPRQGARRGQPQH

D gene: NA
clone size: NA
J gene: TRBJ1-1
V gene: TRBV4-1
CDR3 protein: ASSTSWGAQGTEAF

D gene: NA
clone size: NA
J gene: TRBJ1-3
V gene: TRBV7-2
CDR3 protein: ASSLLGTGDTIY

D gene: NA
clone size: many
J gene: TRBJ1-1
V gene: TRBV6-1
CDR3 protein: ASSVGQGAF

D gene: NA
clone size: few
J gene: TRBJ1-1
V gene: TRBV4-3
CDR3 protein: ASSLVGLHPKNTEAF

D gene: NA
clone size: many
J gene: TRBJ2-2
V gene: TRBV7-9
CDR3 protein: ASSLVPGELF

D gene: TRBD2
clone size: many
J gene: TRBJ2-3
V gene: TRBV4-1
CDR3 protein: ASSRGLAGDGTQY

D gene: TRBD2
clone size: NA
J gene: TRBJ2-5
V gene: TRBV4-2
CDR3 protein: ASSQKQLTSGLGTQY

D gene: NA
clone size: many
J gene: TRBJ1-5
V gene: TRBV10-2
CDR3 protein: ASSEGDVGFQPQH

D gene: NA
clone size: NA
J gene: TRBJ2-6
V gene: TRBV19
CDR3 protein: ASSEPGAGANVLT

D gene: TRBD1
clone size: many
J gene: TRBJ2-3
V gene: TRBV18
CDR3 protein: ASSSLQGTDTQY

D gene: NA
clone size: few
J gene: TRBJ2-1
V gene: TRBV15
CDR3 protein: ATSGGGGEQF

D gene: NA
clone size: few
J gene: TRBJ2-1
V gene: TRBV5-8
CDR3 protein: ASSAASQGNEQF

D gene: NA
clone size: NA
J gene: NA
V gene: TRBV7-3
CDR3 protein: ASSTSGGSDTQH

D gene: NA
clone size: many
J gene: TRBJ1-6
V gene: TRBV19
CDR3 protein: ASSLRDPNSPLH

D gene: TRBD1
clone size: many
J gene: TRBJ2-7
V gene: TRBV7-3
CDR3 protein: ASSLKTGDSYEQY

D gene: NA
clone size: NA
J gene: TRBJ1-2
V gene: TRBV15
CDR3 protein: ATSRDLWGSGQSGYT

D gene: NA
clone size: NA
J gene: TRBJ1-1
V gene: TRBV7-9
CDR3 protein: ASSLDLWEINTEAF

D gene: TRBD2
clone size: NA
J gene: TRBJ2-2
V gene: TRBV12-3/TRBV12-4
CDR3 protein: ASSFSLADTGELF

D gene: TRBD1
clone size: few
J gene: TRBJ2-1
V gene: TRBV4-1
CDR3 protein: ASRRTGGGNEQF

D gene: NA
clone size: NA
J gene: TRBJ1-6
V gene: TRBV10-2
CDR3 protein: ASSEGRGWSPLH

D gene: TRBD1
clone size: NA
J gene: TRBJ1-5
V gene: TRBV6-5
CDR3 protein: ASSSRGISGNQPQH

D gene: NA
clone size: many
J gene: TRBJ1-4
V gene: TRBV15
CDR3 protein: ATSRDPQGSTNEKLF

D gene: NA
clone size: NA
J gene: TRBJ1-2
V gene: TRBV10-1
CDR3 protein: ASSEGGYT

D gene: TRBD2
clone size: once
J gene: TRBJ2-7
V gene: TRBV11-1
CDR3 protein: ASSRPGGTYVTEQY

D gene: NA
clone size: few
J gene: TRBJ1-2
V gene: TRBV5-1
CDR3 protein: ASSLGAGVGYGYT

D gene: NA
clone size: few
J gene: TRBJ1-1
V gene: TRBV4-1
CDR3 protein: ASSQVYLVTEAF

D gene: TRBD1
clone size: many
J gene: TRBJ1-6
V gene: TRBV6-1
CDR3 protein: ASSGDRDNSPLH

D gene: NA
clone size: many
J gene: TRBJ1-2
V gene: TRBV9
CDR3 protein: ASSVGPDRTQYGYT

D gene: TRBD1
clone size: many
J gene: TRBJ1-2
V gene: TRBV2
CDR3 protein: ASSVLGQASYGYT

D gene: NA
clone size: NA
J gene: TRBJ2-5
V gene: TRBV2
CDR3 protein: ASSTTGLETQY

D gene: NA
clone size: NA
J gene: TRBJ2-7
V gene: TRBV28
CDR3 protein: ASSLDLAYEQY